The sequence of this T cell receptor (beta chain) was determined in a study of T cells after yellow fever vaccination. General study findings and limits: A small share of clonotypes appeared in both CD4 and CD8 compartments.

This clonotype was picked up a small number of times. Antigen unknown. TCRdb processed the 5' RACE reads anew with MiXCR; each CDR3 protein has one entry. The sample yields 550,000 to 750,000 distinct CDR3 sequences, approximately 12% seen once. The germline CDR1 and CDR2 sequences are LNHNV and YYDKDF (reference sequence). Trimming removed 1 base from V and 0 bases from J, with 7 bases in between. CDR3 length: 15 amino acids. The rearrangement joins TRBV15 to TRBJ1-3; no clear D. This TCR derives from a man aged 30 to 45 who received the YFV17D yellow fever vaccine. The sequences come from PBMCs, collected on the day of the yellow fever booster vaccination. CDR3 coding DNA: TGTGCCACCAGCAGAGTCAGTACCTCTGGAAACACCATATATTTT. The encoded protein is CATSRVSTSGNTIYF.